These T cell receptor beta chains were read from a single sample in a study of T-cell memory formation after mild COVID-19. A single record per CDR3 protein comes from TCRdb applying MiXCR to the 5' RACE reads. The sample yields over 45,000 distinct CDR3 sequences, 9.3% seen once. Sequencing input: PBMCs or a T cell subset sorted from them (not recorded which). Receptors were obtained from an adult woman who had mild COVID-19 (a few samples of this study predate the infection). Cell type and time point are not known. Both conserved end residues are part of each CDR3. D genes are given only for firm matches. The size of a clone is reported for some rows only, either as once, few or many, or as a class for expanded clones.

CDR3nt	CDR3aa	j_gene	d_gene	abundance	v_gene
TGTGCCAGCAGCCACGATACGGGAAACTCCGAGCAGTACTTC	CASSHDTGNSEQYF	TRBJ2-7	NA	few	TRBV3-1
TGTGCCAGCAGCGTACTAGCAGGAGGCCGGGGCAGGGGATTTATGGTCTTC	CASSVLAGGRGRGFMVF	TRBJ2-1	NA	NA	TRBV9
TGTGCCAGCAGCTCTAAACAGGGTTTTGGGGATGGCTACACCTTC	CASSSKQGFGDGYTF	TRBJ1-2	NA	medium-sized	TRBV7-2
TGTGCCAGTAGATTGGGGAAGGACTATGGCTACACCTTC	CASRLGKDYGYTF	TRBJ1-2	NA	few	TRBV19
TGTGCCACCAGTGTCGAGACAGCCGGGGAGCTGTTTTTT	CATSVETAGELFF	TRBJ2-2	NA	NA	TRBV24-1
TGTGCCAGCACCCCCAGAGTGTCCGGATCACCCCTCCACTTT	CASTPRVSGSPLHF	TRBJ1-6	NA	few	TRBV12-3/TRBV12-4
TGTGCCAGCAGCAAAGCATCCGGAAGCACAGATACGCAGTATTTT	CASSKASGSTDTQYF	TRBJ2-3	NA	NA	TRBV21-1
TGTGCCAGCAGCTTAGAGGTAGCGGGACTCGAGCAGTACTTC	CASSLEVAGLEQYF	TRBJ2-7	TRBD2	few	TRBV7-9
TGTGCCGGCGGGGGGGGTGAGACCCAGTACTTC	CAGGGGETQYF	TRBJ2-5	TRBD2	few	TRBV10-3
TGTGCCAGCAGCTTAGCAGAAACAGGGAGACGAAATGAGCAGTTCTTC	CASSLAETGRRNEQFF	TRBJ2-1	NA	NA	TRBV7-9
TGTGCCAGCACCGCACCGACTAGCGGGGGGTATACCGGGGAGCTGTTTTTT	CASTAPTSGGYTGELFF	TRBJ2-2	TRBD2	few	TRBV6-1
TGTGCCAGCAGCCGTCAATGGGACACCTCCTACGAGCAGTACTTC	CASSRQWDTSYEQYF	TRBJ2-7	NA	few	TRBV9
TGTGCCAGCAGCTGGGGACAGGGGGATGACACTGAAGCTTTCTTT	CASSWGQGDDTEAFF	TRBJ1-1	TRBD1	few	TRBV7-9
TGCAGCGTGTCGACAGGGGATGGCGGGGAGCTGTTTTTT	CSVSTGDGGELFF	TRBJ2-2	TRBD1	many	TRBV29-1
TGTGCCTGGAAACAGGGGGCGCGAGCTGGGGCCAACGTCCTGACTTTC	CAWKQGARAGANVLTF	TRBJ2-6	TRBD1	few	TRBV30
TGTGCCAGCAGAACCCGACAGGGGCTTGGCAATGAGCAGTTCTTC	CASRTRQGLGNEQFF	TRBJ2-1	TRBD1	medium-sized	TRBV7-8
TGTGCCAGCAGCTTTGCGGCAGTGAGCGAGCAGTACTTC	CASSFAAVSEQYF	TRBJ2-7	NA	NA	TRBV7-6
TGTGCCAGCTCACCGGCGTCCCTTTTTAACTATGGCTACACCTTC	CASSPASLFNYGYTF	TRBJ1-2	NA	few	TRBV18
TGTGCCAGCAGTTACTCGGGCCAGGCGAACACTGAAGCTTTCTTT	CASSYSGQANTEAFF	TRBJ1-1	NA	NA	TRBV6-5
TGTGCCAGCGCCCGAACCCCGAATGAAAAACTGTTTTTT	CASARTPNEKLFF	TRBJ1-4	NA	few	TRBV6-6
TGCAGTGCTGGTACGGGGGATAGCAATCAGCCCCAGCATTTT	CSAGTGDSNQPQHF	TRBJ1-5	NA	many	TRBV20-1
TGCGCCAGCAGCCCCGCCGGGGGGAACACTGAAGCTTTCTTT	CASSPAGGNTEAFF	TRBJ1-1	NA	many	TRBV5-1
TGCGCCAGCAGCCAAGGGAATAGCGACACAGATACGCAGTATTTT	CASSQGNSDTDTQYF	TRBJ2-3	NA	NA	TRBV4-3
TGCAGTGCTAGCAACAGGAGAGATACGCAGTATTTT	CSASNRRDTQYF	TRBJ2-3	NA	many	TRBV20-1
TGCGCCAGCAGCGCCGGGACAGGATCCTACAATGAGCAGTTCTTC	CASSAGTGSYNEQFF	TRBJ2-1	TRBD1	many	TRBV5-1
TGTGCCAGCAGTTCCCAAGGGGGCAATGAGCAGTTCTTC	CASSSQGGNEQFF	TRBJ2-1	NA	many	TRBV12-3/TRBV12-4
TGTGCCAGCAGCGTACGAGGAAACACCGGGGAGCTGTTTTTT	CASSVRGNTGELFF	TRBJ2-2	NA	NA	TRBV9
TGTGCCAGCAATACATTTACCCCCGGACAGCGTGGGAGCAATCAGCCCCAGCATTTT	CASNTFTPGQRGSNQPQHF	TRBJ1-5	NA	many	TRBV12-3/TRBV12-4
TGTGCCAGCAGTGAAGACCGAGACTACGAGCAGTACTTC	CASSEDRDYEQYF	TRBJ2-7	NA	few	TRBV6-1
TGTGCCACCAGTGAACTTGACAGGGGTGGCAATCAGCCCCAGCATTTT	CATSELDRGGNQPQHF	TRBJ1-5	TRBD1	NA	TRBV24-1
TGTGCCAGTAGTTTGGGACCTCCCTACGAGCAGTACTTC	CASSLGPPYEQYF	TRBJ2-7	NA	few	TRBV19
TGTGCCAGCAGTCGGGCGTTCAGCTACTACGAGCAGTACTTC	CASSRAFSYYEQYF	TRBJ2-7	NA	NA	TRBV6-5
TGCGCCAGCAGCTGGGGCAGGACAGACTACAATGAGCAGTTCTTC	CASSWGRTDYNEQFF	TRBJ2-1	NA	NA	TRBV5-1
TGTGCCAGCAGCTTATTTCTGGACCTCAATCAGCCCCAGCATTTT	CASSLFLDLNQPQHF	TRBJ1-5	NA	many	TRBV7-2
TGCAGTGCTCCTCGGAACACTGAAGCTTTCTTT	CSAPRNTEAFF	TRBJ1-1	NA	many	TRBV20-1
TGCAGCGCGGACCTCGGGGCTAGCACAGATACGCAGTATTTT	CSADLGASTDTQYF	TRBJ2-3	NA	many	TRBV29-1
TGTGACAGCAGCTTCCCAAGCGGGAGGGGGGCCGGAGATACGCAGTATTTT	CDSSFPSGRGAGDTQYF	TRBJ2-3	TRBD2	NA	TRBV11-2
TGTGCCAGCAGCGAGCCCGGGGAGCTGTTTTTT	CASSEPGELFF	TRBJ2-2	NA	NA	TRBV9
TGCAGTGCTAGAGACCTCAGAAGGACCCTTAGGGGTGGCTACACCTTC	CSARDLRRTLRGGYTF	TRBJ1-2	NA	NA	TRBV20-1
TGTGCCAGCAGTTACTCTGGAGGCGGGGAGCTGTTTTTT	CASSYSGGGELFF	TRBJ2-2	NA	few	TRBV6-2/TRBV6-3
TGTGCCAGCAGTTTTCCGAGCTCCTACGAGCAGTACTTC	CASSFPSSYEQYF	TRBJ2-7	NA	few	TRBV12-3/TRBV12-4
TGTGCCAGTAGTACGGGGCGGACGATCGCCTGCAATGAGCAGTTCTTC	CASSTGRTIACNEQFF	TRBJ2-1	NA	few	TRBV19
TGTGCCAGCAGCCCCACCCTAGCGGGGGCCTCCTACGAGCAGTACTTC	CASSPTLAGASYEQYF	TRBJ2-7	TRBD2	NA	TRBV5-4
TGCGCCAGCCGGGACAGGGGCTCCTACGAGCAGTACTTC	CASRDRGSYEQYF	TRBJ2-7	TRBD1	many	TRBV4-1
TGTGCCAGCAGTCTAGCGGGAGGGCCGAGAGGCACAGATACGCAGTATTTT	CASSLAGGPRGTDTQYF	TRBJ2-3	TRBD2	few	TRBV6-6
TGTGCCAGCAGTGAGGGCCGGACTCGGGGAGGACTAGCGACAAGCACAGATACGCAGTATTTT	CASSEGRTRGGLATSTDTQYF	TRBJ2-3	TRBD2	NA	TRBV25-1
TGTGCCAGCAGCGTAGGTGTGGGGACCCCAGGCGAGCAGTACTTC	CASSVGVGTPGEQYF	TRBJ2-7	NA	NA	TRBV9
TGTGCCAGCAGCTTAGTTGGGGAGGTGATTGAGACCCAGTACTTC	CASSLVGEVIETQYF	TRBJ2-5	NA	many	TRBV7-2
TGTGCCAGCAGCTTAGGAGGTGGGACTTCCTACAATGAGCAGTTCTTC	CASSLGGGTSYNEQFF	TRBJ2-1	NA	few	TRBV7-6
TGTGCCAGCATGAGCGGGGGGTACACAGATACGCAGTATTTT	CASMSGGYTDTQYF	TRBJ2-3	TRBD2	few	TRBV2
TGTGCCAGCGGGACTAGCGGGGGGGAGACCCAGTACTTC	CASGTSGGETQYF	TRBJ2-5	TRBD2	few	TRBV6-1
TGTGCCAGCAGCCAAGTAAATAAAGGGGGCGCAGATGAGCAGTTCTTC	CASSQVNKGGADEQFF	TRBJ2-1	TRBD1	many	TRBV4-2
TGTGCCTGGAGTGTACAGGCAGGGATTTACCACGAGCAGTACTTC	CAWSVQAGIYHEQYF	TRBJ2-7	NA	few	TRBV30
TGCAGTGCTAGCCAGGGACAGTTAGGCTACACCTTC	CSASQGQLGYTF	TRBJ1-2	TRBD1	many	TRBV20-1
TGTGCCAGCAGTGCCACCGCCCGGGAGAAAACAGATACGCAGTATTTT	CASSATAREKTDTQYF	TRBJ2-3	NA	few	TRBV25-1
TGTGCCAGCGGCGGGGTCCCATACAATGAGCAGTTCTTC	CASGGVPYNEQFF	TRBJ2-1	NA	few	TRBV27
TGTGCCAGCAGCCTGACTAGCGGGGGGTACAATGAGCAGTTCTTC	CASSLTSGGYNEQFF	TRBJ2-1	TRBD2	many	TRBV7-2
TGTGCCAGCAGCTTAGAACATGAGACCCAGTACTTC	CASSLEHETQYF	TRBJ2-5	NA	NA	TRBV11-2
TGTGCCAGCAGCTCGCAGGGGAATAGCAATCAGCCCCAGCATTTT	CASSSQGNSNQPQHF	TRBJ1-5	NA	few	TRBV7-2